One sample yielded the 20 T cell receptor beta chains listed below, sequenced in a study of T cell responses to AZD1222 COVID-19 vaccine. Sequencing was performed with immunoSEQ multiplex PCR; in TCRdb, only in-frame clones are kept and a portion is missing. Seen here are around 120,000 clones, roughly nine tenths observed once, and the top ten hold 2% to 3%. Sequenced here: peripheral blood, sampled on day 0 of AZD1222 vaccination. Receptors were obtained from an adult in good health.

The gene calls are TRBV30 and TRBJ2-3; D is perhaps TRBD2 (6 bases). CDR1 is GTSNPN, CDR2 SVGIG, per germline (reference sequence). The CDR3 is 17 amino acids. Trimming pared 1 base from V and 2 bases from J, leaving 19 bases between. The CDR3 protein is CAWSDPLVAGPTDTQYF. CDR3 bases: TGTGCCTGGAGTGACCCGTTGGTTGCGGGGCCCACAGATACGCAGTATTTT.

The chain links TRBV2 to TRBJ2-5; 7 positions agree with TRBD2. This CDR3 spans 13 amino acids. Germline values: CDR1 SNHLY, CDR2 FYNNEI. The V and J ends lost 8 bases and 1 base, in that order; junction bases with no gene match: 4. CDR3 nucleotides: TGTGCCAGCCTTGGGGGGGGCCAAGAGACCCAGTACTTC. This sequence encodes CASLGGGQETQYF.

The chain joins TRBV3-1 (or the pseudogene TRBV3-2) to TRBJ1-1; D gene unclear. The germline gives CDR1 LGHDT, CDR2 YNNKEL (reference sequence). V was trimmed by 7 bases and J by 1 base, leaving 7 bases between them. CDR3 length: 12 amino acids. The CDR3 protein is CASINSNTEAFF. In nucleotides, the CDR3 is TGTGCCAGCATTAACTCGAACACTGAAGCTTTCTTT.

The CDR3 nucleotides read TGTGCCAGTAGTATTCTCCCCCAACAGGGACTTAATTCACCCCTCCACTTT. It yields the protein CASSILPQQGLNSPLHF. The rearrangement uses TRBV19 and TRBJ1-6, with D possibly TRBD1 on 6 matching bases. The CDR3 is made up of 17 amino acids. The V end lost 3 bases, the J end lost 6 bases, and 18 bases lay between the germline ends. Looked up from germline, CDR1 is LNHDA and CDR2 is SQIVND (reference sequence). The full variable domain, its missing parts supplied by reference TRBV19 and TRBJ1-6, is DGGITQSPKYLFRKEGQNVTLSCEQNLNHDAMYWYRQDPGQGLRLIYYSQIVNDFQKGDIAEGYSVSREKKESFPLTVTSAQKNPTAFYLCASSILPQQGLNSPLHFGNGTRLTVT.

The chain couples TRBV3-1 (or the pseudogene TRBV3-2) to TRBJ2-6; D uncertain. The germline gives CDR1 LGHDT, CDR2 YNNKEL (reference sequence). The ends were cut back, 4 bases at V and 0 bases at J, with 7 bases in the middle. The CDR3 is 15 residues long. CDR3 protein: CASSLSASGANVLTF. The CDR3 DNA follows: TGTGCCAGCAGCCTAAGTGCCTCTGGGGCCAACGTCCTGACTTTC.

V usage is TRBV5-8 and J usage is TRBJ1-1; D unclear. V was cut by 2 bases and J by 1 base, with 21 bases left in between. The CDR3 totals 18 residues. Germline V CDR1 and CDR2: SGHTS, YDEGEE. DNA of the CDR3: TGTGCCAGCAGCTTATTGGGGAGGGCATTTAAAGCGAACACTGAAGCTTTCTTT. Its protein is CASSLLGRAFKANTEAFF.

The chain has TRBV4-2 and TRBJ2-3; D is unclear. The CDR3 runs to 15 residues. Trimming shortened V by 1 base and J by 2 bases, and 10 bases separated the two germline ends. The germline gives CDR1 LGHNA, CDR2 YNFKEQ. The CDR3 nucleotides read TGTGCCAGCAGCCAAGGGCCAGTGTCCACAGATACGCAGTATTTT. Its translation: CASSQGPVSTDTQYF.

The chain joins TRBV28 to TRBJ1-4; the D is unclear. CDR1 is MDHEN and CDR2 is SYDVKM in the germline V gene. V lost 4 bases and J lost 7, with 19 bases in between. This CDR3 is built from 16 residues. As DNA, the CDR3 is TGTGCCAGCAGTTACCCCCGTGGCGGGGAGGGTGAAAAACTGTTTTTT. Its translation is CASSYPRGGEGEKLFF.

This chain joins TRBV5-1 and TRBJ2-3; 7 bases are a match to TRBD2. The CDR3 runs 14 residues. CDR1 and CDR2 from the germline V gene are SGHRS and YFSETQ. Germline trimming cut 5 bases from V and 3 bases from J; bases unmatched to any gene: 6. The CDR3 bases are TGCGCCAGCAGGCTAGCGGAGATAACAGATACGCAGTATTTT. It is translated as CASRLAEITDTQYF.

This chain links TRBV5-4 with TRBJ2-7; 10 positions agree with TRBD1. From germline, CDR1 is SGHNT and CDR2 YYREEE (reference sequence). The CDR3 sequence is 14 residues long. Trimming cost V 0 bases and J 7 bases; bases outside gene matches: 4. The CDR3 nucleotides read TGTGCCAGCAGCTTGGGACAGGGGGCAGAAGAGCAGTACTTC. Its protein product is CASSLGQGAEEQYF.

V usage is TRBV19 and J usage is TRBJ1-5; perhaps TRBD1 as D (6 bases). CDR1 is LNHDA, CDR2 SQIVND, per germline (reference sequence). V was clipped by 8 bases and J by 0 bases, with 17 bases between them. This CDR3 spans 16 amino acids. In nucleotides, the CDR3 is TGTGCCAGTGCTGGCAGGGGAAGGGGTAGCAATCAGCCCCAGCATTTT. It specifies CASAGRGRGSNQPQHF. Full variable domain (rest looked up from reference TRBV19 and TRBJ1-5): DGGITQSPKYLFRKEGQNVTLSCEQNLNHDAMYWYRQDPGQGLRLIYYSQIVNDFQKGDIAEGYSVSREKKESFPLTVTSAQKNPTAFYLCASAGRGRGSNQPQHFGDGTRLSIL.

CDR3 nucleotide sequence: TGTGCCAGCAGCTCGGAGCGGGGGGCGTCCCAGTACTTC. It yields the protein CASSSERGASQYF. This chain joins TRBV5-4 and TRBJ2-5; 9 bases line up with TRBD2. V lost 3 bases, J lost 9 bases, and 6 bases stayed unmatched. The germline V gene has CDR1 SGHNT and CDR2 YYREEE (reference sequence). This CDR3 contains 13 residues. The full variable domain, its missing parts supplied by reference TRBV5-4 and TRBJ2-5, is ETGVTQSPTHLIKTRGQQVTLRCSSQSGHNTVSWYQQALGQGPQFIFQYYREEENGRGNFPPRFSGLQFPNYSSELNVNALELDDSALYLCASSSERGASQYFGPGTRLLVL.

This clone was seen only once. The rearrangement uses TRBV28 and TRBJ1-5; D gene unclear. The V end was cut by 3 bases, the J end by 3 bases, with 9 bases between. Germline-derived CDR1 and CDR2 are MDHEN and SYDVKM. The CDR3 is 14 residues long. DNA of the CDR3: TGTGCCAGCAGTTTGTACGGCTACAATCAGCCCCAGCATTTT. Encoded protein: CASSLYGYNQPQHF.

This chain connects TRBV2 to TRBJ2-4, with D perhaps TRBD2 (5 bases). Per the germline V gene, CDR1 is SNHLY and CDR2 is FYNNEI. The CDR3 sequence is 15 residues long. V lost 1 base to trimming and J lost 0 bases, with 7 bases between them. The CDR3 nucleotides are TGTGCCAGCAGTGAAGATCTAGCAGCCAAAAACATTCAGTACTTC. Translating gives CASSEDLAAKNIQYF.

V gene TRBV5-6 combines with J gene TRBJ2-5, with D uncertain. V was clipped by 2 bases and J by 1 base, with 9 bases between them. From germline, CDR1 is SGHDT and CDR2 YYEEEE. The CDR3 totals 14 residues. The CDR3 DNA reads TGTGCCAGCAGCTTAACCCCGTCCCAAGAGACCCAGTACTTC. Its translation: CASSLTPSQETQYF.

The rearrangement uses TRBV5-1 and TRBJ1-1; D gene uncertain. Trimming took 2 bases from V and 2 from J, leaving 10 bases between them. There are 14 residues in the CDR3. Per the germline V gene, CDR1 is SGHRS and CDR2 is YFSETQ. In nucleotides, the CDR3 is TGCGCCAGCAGCTTCTCGAGCGGAAACACTGAAGCTTTCTTT. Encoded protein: CASSFSSGNTEAFF.

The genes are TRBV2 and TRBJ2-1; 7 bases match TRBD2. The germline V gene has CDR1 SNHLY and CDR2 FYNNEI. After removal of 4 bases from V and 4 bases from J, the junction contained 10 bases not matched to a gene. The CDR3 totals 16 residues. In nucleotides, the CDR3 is TGTGCCAGCAGTGGCCTCGGGCTAGCGGTGTACAATGAGCAGTTCTTC. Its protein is CASSGLGLAVYNEQFF.

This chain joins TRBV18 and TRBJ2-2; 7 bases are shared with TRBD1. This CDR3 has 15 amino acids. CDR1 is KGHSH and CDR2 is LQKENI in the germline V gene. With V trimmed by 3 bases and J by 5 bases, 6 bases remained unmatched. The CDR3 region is CASSPDHRGTGELFF. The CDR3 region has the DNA TGTGCCAGCTCACCGGATCACAGGGGAACCGGGGAGCTGTTTTTT.

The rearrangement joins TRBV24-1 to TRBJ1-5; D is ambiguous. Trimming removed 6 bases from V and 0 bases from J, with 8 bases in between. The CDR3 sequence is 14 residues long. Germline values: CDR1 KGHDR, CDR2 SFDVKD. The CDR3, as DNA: TGTGCCACCAGTTCCGAGCGTAGCAATCAGCCCCAGCATTTT. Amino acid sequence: CATSSERSNQPQHF.

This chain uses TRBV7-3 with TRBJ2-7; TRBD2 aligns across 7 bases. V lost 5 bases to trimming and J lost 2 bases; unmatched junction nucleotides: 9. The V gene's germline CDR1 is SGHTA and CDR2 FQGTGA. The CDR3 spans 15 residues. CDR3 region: CASSTYKGLTYEQYF. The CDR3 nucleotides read TGTGCCAGCAGCACCTACAAGGGACTAACCTACGAGCAGTACTTC.